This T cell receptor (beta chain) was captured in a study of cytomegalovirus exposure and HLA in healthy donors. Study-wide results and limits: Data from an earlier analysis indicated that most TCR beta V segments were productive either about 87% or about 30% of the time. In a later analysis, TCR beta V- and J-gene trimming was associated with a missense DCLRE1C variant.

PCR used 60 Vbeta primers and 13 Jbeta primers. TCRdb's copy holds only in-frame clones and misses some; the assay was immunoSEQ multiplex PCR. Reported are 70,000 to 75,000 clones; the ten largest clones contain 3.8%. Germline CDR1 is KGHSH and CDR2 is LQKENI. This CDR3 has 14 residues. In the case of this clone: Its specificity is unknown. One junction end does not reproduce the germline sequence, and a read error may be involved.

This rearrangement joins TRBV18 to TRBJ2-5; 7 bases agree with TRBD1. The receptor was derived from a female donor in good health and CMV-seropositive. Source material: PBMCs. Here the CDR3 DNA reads TGTGCCAGCTCACCACAGGGGGCACAGGAGAACCAGTACTTC. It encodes CASSPQGAQENQYF. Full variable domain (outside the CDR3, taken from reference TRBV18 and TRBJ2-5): NAGVMQNPRHLVRRRGQEARLRCSPMKGHSHVYWYRQLPEEGLKFMVYLQKENIIDESGMPKERFSAEFPKEGPSILRIQQVVRGDSAAYFCASSPQGAQENQYFGPGTRLLVL.